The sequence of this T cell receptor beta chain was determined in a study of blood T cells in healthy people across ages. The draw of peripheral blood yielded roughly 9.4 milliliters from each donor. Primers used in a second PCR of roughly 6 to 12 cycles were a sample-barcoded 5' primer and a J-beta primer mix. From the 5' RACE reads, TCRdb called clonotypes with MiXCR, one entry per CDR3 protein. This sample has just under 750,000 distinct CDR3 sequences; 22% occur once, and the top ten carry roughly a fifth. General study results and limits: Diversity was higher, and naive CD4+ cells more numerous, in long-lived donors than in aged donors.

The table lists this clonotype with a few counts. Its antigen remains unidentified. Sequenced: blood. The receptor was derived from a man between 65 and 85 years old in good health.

CDR3 sequence: CSARRLAGKYEQFF. The CDR3 coding sequence is TGCAGTGCTAGAAGGCTAGCCGGAAAGTATGAGCAGTTCTTC. The chain carries TRBV20-1 and TRBJ2-5, with a possible D match to TRBD2 (5 bases). The better agreement between TRBJ2-1 and the DNA end casts doubt on the J call. Germline CDR1 and CDR2: DFQATT and SNEGSKA (reference sequence). This CDR3 is 14 amino acids long.